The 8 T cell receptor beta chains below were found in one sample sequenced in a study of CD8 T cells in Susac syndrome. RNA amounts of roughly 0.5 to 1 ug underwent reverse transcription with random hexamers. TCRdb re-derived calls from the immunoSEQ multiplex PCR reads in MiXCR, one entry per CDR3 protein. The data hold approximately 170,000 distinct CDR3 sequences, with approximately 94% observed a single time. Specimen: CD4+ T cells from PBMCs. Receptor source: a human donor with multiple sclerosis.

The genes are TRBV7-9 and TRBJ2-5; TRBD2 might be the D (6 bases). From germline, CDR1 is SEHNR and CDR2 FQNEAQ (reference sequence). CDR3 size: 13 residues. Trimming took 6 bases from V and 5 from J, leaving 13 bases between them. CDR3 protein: CASSGFGGETQYF. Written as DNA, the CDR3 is TGTGCCAGCAGTGGGTTTGGAGGGGAGACCCAGTACTTC.

CDR3 nucleotide sequence: TGTGCCAGCAGGTTCCGGGACAGGGGACTTAATTCACCCCTCCACTTT. Translation: CASRFRDRGLNSPLHF. The chain joins TRBV2 to TRBJ1-6, with 10 bases fitting TRBD1. The CDR3 has 16 amino acids. Losses at the gene ends were 6 bases for V and 6 bases for J; bases not matched to a gene: 8. Looked up from germline, CDR1 is SNHLY and CDR2 is FYNNEI.

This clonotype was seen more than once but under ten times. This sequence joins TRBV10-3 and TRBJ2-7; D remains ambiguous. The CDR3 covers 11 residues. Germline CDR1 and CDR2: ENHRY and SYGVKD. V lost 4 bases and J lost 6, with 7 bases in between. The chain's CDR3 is CAISVEGEQYF. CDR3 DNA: TGTGCCATCAGTGTTGAAGGCGAGCAGTACTTC.

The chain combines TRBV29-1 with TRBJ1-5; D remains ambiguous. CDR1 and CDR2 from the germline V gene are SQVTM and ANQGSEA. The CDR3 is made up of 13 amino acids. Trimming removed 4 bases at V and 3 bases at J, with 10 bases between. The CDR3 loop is CSVVSQVNQPQHF. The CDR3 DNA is TGCAGCGTTGTTAGCCAGGTCAATCAGCCCCAGCATTTT. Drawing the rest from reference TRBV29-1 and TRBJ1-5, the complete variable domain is SAVISQKPSRDICQRGTSLTIQCQVDSQVTMMFWYRQQPGQSLTLIATANQGSEATYESGFVIDKFPISRPNLTFSTLTVSNMSPEDSSIYLCSVVSQVNQPQHFGDGTRLSIL.

The CDR3 loop reads CASSQETGTNYGYTF. CDR3 coding DNA: TGTGCCAGCAGCCAGGAGACAGGGACTAACTATGGCTACACCTTC. This rearrangement joins TRBV4-2 to TRBJ1-2; 7 bases align to TRBD1. The J segment lost 0 bases and the V segment lost 3 bases, leaving 4 bases of the junction unmatched. Germline-derived CDR1 and CDR2 are LGHNA and YNFKEQ. The CDR3 extends over 15 amino acids.

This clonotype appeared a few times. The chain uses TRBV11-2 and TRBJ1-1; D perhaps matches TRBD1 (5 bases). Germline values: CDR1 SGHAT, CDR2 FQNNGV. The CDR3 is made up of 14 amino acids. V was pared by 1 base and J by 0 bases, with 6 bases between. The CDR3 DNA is TGTGCCAGCAGCTTAGGGGGCCTGAACACTGAAGCTTTCTTT. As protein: CASSLGGLNTEAFF.

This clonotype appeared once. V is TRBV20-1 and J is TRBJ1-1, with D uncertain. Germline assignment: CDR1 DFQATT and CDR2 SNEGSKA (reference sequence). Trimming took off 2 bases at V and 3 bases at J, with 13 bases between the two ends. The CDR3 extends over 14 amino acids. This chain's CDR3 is CSARSTKRHTEAFF. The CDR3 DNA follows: TGCAGTGCTAGATCTACCAAAAGGCACACTGAAGCTTTCTTT.

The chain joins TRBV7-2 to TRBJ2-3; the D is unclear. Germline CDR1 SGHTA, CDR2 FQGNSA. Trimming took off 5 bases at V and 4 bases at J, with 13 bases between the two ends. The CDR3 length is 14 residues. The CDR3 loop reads CASSRLESADTQYF. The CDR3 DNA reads TGTGCCAGCAGCCGACTTGAGTCGGCAGATACGCAGTATTTT.